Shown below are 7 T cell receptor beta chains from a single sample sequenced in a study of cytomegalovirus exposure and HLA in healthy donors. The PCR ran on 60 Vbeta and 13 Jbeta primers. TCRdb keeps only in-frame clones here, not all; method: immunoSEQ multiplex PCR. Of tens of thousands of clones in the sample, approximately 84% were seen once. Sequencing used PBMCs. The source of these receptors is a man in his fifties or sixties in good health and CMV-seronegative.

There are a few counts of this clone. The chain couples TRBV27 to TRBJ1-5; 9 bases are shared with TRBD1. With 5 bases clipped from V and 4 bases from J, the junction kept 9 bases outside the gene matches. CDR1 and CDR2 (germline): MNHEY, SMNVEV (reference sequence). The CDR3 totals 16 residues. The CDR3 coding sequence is TGTGCCAGCAGTCTCACGGGACAGGGTGTGAATCAGCCCCAGCATTTT. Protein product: CASSLTGQGVNQPQHF.

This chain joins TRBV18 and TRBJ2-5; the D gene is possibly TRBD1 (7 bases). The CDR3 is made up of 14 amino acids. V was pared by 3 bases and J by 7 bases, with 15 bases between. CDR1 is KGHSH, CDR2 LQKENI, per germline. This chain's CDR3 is CASSPSGGLSTQYF. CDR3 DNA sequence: TGTGCCAGCTCACCCTCAGGGGGGCTGTCGACCCAGTACTTC.

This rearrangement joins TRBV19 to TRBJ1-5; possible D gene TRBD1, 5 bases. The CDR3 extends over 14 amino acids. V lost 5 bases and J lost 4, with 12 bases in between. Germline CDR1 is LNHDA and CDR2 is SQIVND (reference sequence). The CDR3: CASSPLGANQPQHF. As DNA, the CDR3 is TGTGCCAGTAGTCCCCTAGGGGCGAATCAGCCCCAGCATTTT.

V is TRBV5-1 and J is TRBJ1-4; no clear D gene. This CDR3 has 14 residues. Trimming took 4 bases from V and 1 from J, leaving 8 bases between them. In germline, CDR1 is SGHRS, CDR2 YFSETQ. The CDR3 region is CASSRTLTNEKLFF. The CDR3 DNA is TGCGCCAGCAGCAGGACTCTAACTAATGAAAAACTGTTTTTT.

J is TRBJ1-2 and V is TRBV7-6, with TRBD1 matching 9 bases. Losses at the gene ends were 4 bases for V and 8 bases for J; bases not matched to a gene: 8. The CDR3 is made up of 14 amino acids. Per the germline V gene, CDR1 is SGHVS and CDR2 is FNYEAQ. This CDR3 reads CASSSRQGVGGYTF. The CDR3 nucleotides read TGTGCCAGCAGCTCCCGACAGGGGGTCGGCGGCTACACCTTC. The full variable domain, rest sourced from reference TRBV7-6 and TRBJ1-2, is GAGVSQSPRYKVTKRGQDVALRCDPISGHVSLYWYRQALGQGPEFLTYFNYEAQQDKSGLPNDRFSAERPEGSISTLTIQRTEQRDSAMYRCASSSRQGVGGYTFGSGTRLTVV.

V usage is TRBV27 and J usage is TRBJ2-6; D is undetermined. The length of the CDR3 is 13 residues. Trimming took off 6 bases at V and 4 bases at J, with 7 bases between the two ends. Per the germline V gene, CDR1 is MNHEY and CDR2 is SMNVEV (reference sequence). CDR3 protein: CASSLSGANVLTF. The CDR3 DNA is TGTGCCAGCAGCCTCTCCGGGGCCAACGTCCTGACTTTC.

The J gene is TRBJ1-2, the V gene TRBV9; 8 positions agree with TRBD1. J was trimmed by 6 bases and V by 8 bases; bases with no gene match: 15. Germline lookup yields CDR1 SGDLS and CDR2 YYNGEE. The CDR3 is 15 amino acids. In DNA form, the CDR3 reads TGTGCCAGACAGGGGGTACGGACTTTGGTTCATGGCTACACCTTC. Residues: CARQGVRTLVHGYTF.